The 5 T cell receptor beta chains listed next were all sequenced from one sample in a study of identical twins listed by TCRdb under 2016. Library construction relied on 5' RACE. The run used an Illumina HiSeq 2000. TCRdb reworked the public reads: Q25 trimming with fastp, MiXCR clone assembly, productive beta chains retained. Rows merge per CDR3 protein into single entries with the most common DNA and genes. In this sample the table shows around 650,000 distinct CDR3 sequences, about 7.6% of which occur a single time. In total, the top ten clones hold 1.5% to 2% of the sample. A further study also used this sample, focusing on yellow fever vaccine responses in identical twins.

The material sequenced was PBMCs. The receptors originated from a woman in her late teens or twenties in good health.

The chain couples TRBV6-5 to TRBJ2-7; TRBD1 agrees at 7 bases. Germline V gives CDR1 MNHEY, CDR2 SVGAGI. The CDR3 is made up of 15 amino acids. Trimming at V came to 2 bases and at J to 3 bases, leaving 7 bases not matched to a gene. The CDR3 nucleotides are TGTGCCAGCAGTTACCCAACACAGGGGAACTACGAGCAGTACGTC. Its protein is CASSYPTQGNYEQYV.

In its sample, this clonotype was seen a few times. The rearrangement joins TRBV7-3 to TRBJ1-2, with no clear D. The V gene lost 0 bases and the J gene lost 4 bases, with 12 bases spanning the gap. Looked up from germline, CDR1 is SGHTA and CDR2 is FQGTGA. The CDR3 totals 15 residues. The CDR3 DNA follows: TGTGCCAGCAGCTTAACGTCCGGGAGTGGCTATGGCTACACCTTC. Translating gives CASSLTSGSGYGYTF.

The V call is TRBV2, the J call TRBJ2-3; D not certain. The V and J ends lost 8 bases and 1 base respectively, with 4 bases between them. Germline values: CDR1 SNHLY, CDR2 FYNNEI. There are 11 residues in the CDR3. CDR3: CASEGTDTQYF. The CDR3 DNA sequence: TGTGCCAGCGAGGGCACAGATACGCAGTATTTT.

In its sample, this clonotype was seen a few times. The chain joins TRBV27 to TRBJ2-6; weak D call: TRBD2 (6 bases). This CDR3 has 18 residues. V was shortened by 3 bases and J by 0 bases, with 15 bases between the two germline ends. CDR1 and CDR2 (germline): MNHEY, SMNVEV (reference sequence). The CDR3: CASSLVGGLFSGANVLTF. DNA of the CDR3: TGTGCCAGCAGTTTGGTGGGAGGACTCTTCTCTGGGGCCAACGTCCTGACTTTC.

In this sample, this clonotype turned up a few times. This chain connects TRBV12-3 or TRBV12-4 to TRBJ1-1; the D gene is possibly TRBD1 (6 bases). V lost 3 bases to trimming and J lost 1 base, with 15 bases between them. There are 16 residues in the CDR3. In DNA, the CDR3 is TGTGCCAGCAGTTTCCGGGGGCTTGGGGAGAACACTGAAGCTTTCTTT. It encodes CASSFRGLGENTEAFF.